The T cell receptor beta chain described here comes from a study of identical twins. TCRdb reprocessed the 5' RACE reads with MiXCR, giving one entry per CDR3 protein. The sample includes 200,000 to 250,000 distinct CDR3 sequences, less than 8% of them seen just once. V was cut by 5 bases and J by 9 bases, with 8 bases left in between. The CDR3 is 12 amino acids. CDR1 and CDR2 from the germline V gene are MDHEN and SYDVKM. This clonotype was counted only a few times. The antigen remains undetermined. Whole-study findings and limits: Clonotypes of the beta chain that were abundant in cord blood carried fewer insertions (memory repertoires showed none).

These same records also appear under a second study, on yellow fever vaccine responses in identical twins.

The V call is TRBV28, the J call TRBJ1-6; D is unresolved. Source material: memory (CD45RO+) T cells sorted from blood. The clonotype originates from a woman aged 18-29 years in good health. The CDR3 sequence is CASSGVGSPLHF. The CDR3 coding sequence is TGTGCCAGCAGTGGAGTTGGTTCACCCCTCCACTTT.